This T cell receptor (beta chain) was identified in a study of a mutant IDH1 vaccine in newly diagnosed glioma. Study conclusions and caveats: Pseudoprogression seemed unrelated to changes in top peripheral T cell clonotypes.

The CDR3 extends over 15 amino acids. V shed 4 bases and J 5 bases; nucleotides not matched to a gene: 7. Germline V gene lookup returns CDR1 LGHNA and CDR2 YNFKEQ. A note on this clone: Its antigen is unidentified.

Generated by immunoSEQ multiplex PCR, the TCRdb table keeps only in-frame clones and is missing some. Among 20,000 to 25,000 clones listed, almost 85% were seen once. Time point noted: week 47, end of study. All doses held 300 ug of mutant IDH1 20-mer peptide, with topical imiquimod. Across weeks 1, 3, 5, 7, 11, 15, 19 and 23, patients received a vaccination each time, eight in all. The material was PBMCs, obtained from a glioma patient whose treatment included an IDH1 peptide vaccine. The sequence derives from a man between 35 and 55 years old with glioma. J is TRBJ2-7 and V is TRBV4-2, with TRBD2 identical over 11 bases. CDR3 DNA: TGTGCCAGCAGCCTCGTAGCGGGAGGGTCAAACGAGCAGTACTTC. It is translated as CASSLVAGGSNEQYF.